What follows is one TCR beta chain and its context. Its matching antigen is unknown. The data were produced by immunoSEQ multiplex PCR, yet TCRdb's version contains in-frame clones alone and is incomplete. The data show about 84,000 clones, around 94% seen once. This sample was included in a study of OX40 agonist ivuxolimab in advanced cancers. At the level of the study: One hepatocellular carcinoma and two cutaneous melanoma patients partially responded.

Regarding the study as a whole: Among the lowest peripheral clonal expansion occurred in 0.1-3.0 mg/kg partial responders.

The clonotype comes from an adult with an advanced solid tumor such as melanoma, head and neck, liver or kidney cancer. Sample: CD4+ or CD8+ T cells sorted from blood, taken in a trial of the OX40 agonist ivuxolimab.

CDR3 DNA: TGTGCCAGTCAGGAGACTTCTTCGAACACTGAAGCTTTCTTT. Encoded protein: CASQETSSNTEAFF. The V gene is TRBV11-2, the J gene TRBJ1-1; D remains unclear. CDR3 length: 14 amino acids. Trimming removed 9 bases from V and 1 base from J, with 15 bases in between. The germline CDR1 and CDR2 sequences are SGHAT and FQNNGV.